This entry features one T cell receptor beta chain sequence. Its matching antigen is unknown. 5'RACE primed at constant segments yielded TCR alpha and TCR beta cDNA libraries bearing sample barcodes and UMIs. MiXCR, run by TCRdb on the 5' RACE reads, gives a single entry per CDR3 protein. The data contain just over 400,000 distinct CDR3 sequences, about 25% of them seen just once; the ten biggest clones take up around 13%. This sample was included in a study of T-cell memory formation after mild COVID-19. Study-wide results and limits: Clones that contracted from day 15 to 85 had balanced CD4/CD8; later expanders were CD4+ biased.

CDR3 length: 13 residues. The germline V gene has CDR1 DFQATT and CDR2 SNEGSKA (reference sequence). Losses at the gene ends were 0 bases for V and 8 bases for J; bases not matched to a gene: 5. The origin of this receptor is an adult woman who had mild COVID-19 (a few samples of this study predate the infection). Cell type and time point are not known. The source material was PBMCs or a T cell subset sorted from them (not recorded which). V and J are TRBV20-1 and TRBJ2-3; TRBD2 matches 7 bases. CDR3 sequence reads: CSAREPGTITQYF. In nucleotides, the CDR3 is TGCAGTGCTAGAGAGCCCGGGACTATTACGCAGTATTTT.